This T cell receptor beta chain was recorded in a study of CD8+ T cells in alopecia areata. Study-wide background: Oral tofacitinib (5 to 10 mg twice daily) was administered to treated patients.

This CDR3 is built from 21 residues. With V trimmed by 5 bases and J by 5 bases, 21 bases remained unmatched. CDR1 and CDR2 from the germline V gene are LNHDA and SQIVND (reference sequence). Treatment indicated: oral pan-JAK inhibitor, 5-10 mg twice daily. Alopecia areata patients provided lesional scalp punch biopsies and peripheral blood, both collected for the study. The sequencing template was cDNA reverse transcribed from extracted RNA. Profiled with immunoSEQ multiplex PCR; TCRdb holds only in-frame clones, not every one. The data show some 42,000 clones, with roughly 92% seen just once and around 18% held by the top ten.

Sequencing was performed on CD8+ T cells sorted from blood, taken at week 24, from a patient treated with tofacitinib. J is TRBJ2-5 and V is TRBV19, with TRBD2 matching 15 bases. This clonotype was obtained from a human donor with alopecia areata. Here the CDR3 DNA reads TGTGCCAGTAGTTGGTTACACCTCGGACTAGCGGGGGGGCCGGGACAGGAGACCCAGTACTTC. Its protein is CASSWLHLGLAGGPGQETQYF.